The clone carrying this T cell receptor (beta chain) occurred a few times. Its target is unknown. This sample stems from a study of regulatory T cells in long-lasting Graves disease. CDR3 length equals 12 residues. Germline V gene data show CDR1 as SQVTM and CDR2 as ANQGSEA. Trimming took off 8 bases at V and 2 bases at J, with 10 bases between the two ends. The study, taken as a whole, reports: Peripheral blood, not thyroid tissue, was the sole material studied. Only a small sample size was used, which may have cut accuracy. With persistent disease, TRBV28, TRBJ1-2 and TRBJ2-5 were the favored segments.

Time point of the sample: newly diagnosed GD, antithyroid drugs for less than 3 months. From PBMCs, RNA was extracted and then used to make the TCR library. iRepertoire HTBI primers and Arm-PCR of CDR3 regions built TCR beta libraries. MiXCR was run by TCRdb on the multiplex PCR reads, yielding one entry per CDR3 protein. This sample yields hundreds of thousands of distinct CDR3 sequences, of which around 15% are seen a single time; roughly 20% belongs to the top ten. V is TRBV29-1 and J is TRBJ2-1, with D possibly TRBD1 on 5 matching bases. The sample was peripheral blood mononuclear cells (PBMCs), taken at new diagnosis, from a patient treated with antithyroid drugs. The sequence was collected from a female donor with Graves disease. CDR3 in amino acids: CSSQGPYNEQFF. CDR3 nucleotide sequence: TGCAGCTCCCAGGGTCCCTACAATGAGCAGTTCTTC.